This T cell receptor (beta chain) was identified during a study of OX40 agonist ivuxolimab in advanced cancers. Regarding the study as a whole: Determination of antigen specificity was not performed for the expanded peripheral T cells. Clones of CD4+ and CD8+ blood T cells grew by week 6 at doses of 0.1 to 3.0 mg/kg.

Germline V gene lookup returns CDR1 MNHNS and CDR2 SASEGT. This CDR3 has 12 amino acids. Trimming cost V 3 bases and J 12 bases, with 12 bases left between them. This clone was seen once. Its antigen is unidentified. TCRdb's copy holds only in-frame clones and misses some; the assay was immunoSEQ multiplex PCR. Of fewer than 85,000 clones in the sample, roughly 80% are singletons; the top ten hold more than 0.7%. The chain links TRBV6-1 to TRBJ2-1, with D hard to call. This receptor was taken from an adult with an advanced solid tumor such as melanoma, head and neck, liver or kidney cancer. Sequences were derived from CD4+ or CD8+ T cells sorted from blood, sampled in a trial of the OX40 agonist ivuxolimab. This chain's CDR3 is CASSEFYRAQFF. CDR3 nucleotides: TGTGCCAGCAGTGAGTTTTATCGCGCGCAGTTCTTC.